The clone carrying this T cell receptor beta chain was seen once. This table comes from immunoSEQ multiplex PCR, and its TCRdb copy is limited to in-frame clones, with some not included. The sample carries 120,000 to 150,000 clones, 75% to 90% recorded once. This entry belongs to a study of T cell responses to AZD1222 COVID-19 vaccine. This CDR3 region has 18 residues. The sample consisted of peripheral blood, taken on day 0 of AZD1222 vaccination. The genes are TRBV21-1 and TRBJ2-7; the D segment call TRBD2 is taken from the table without a DNA check. TRBV21-1 counts as a pseudogene. The sequence came from an adult in good health. The CDR3 nucleotides are TGTGCCAGCAGCAAACCCCACGAGGGTGGAGGTTATCCCTACGAGCAGTACTTC. Amino acid sequence: CASSKPHEGGGYPYEQYF.